A selection of T cell receptor beta chains follows, all from one sample in a study of molecular identifiers for immune sequencing clone quantification. Using its own MiXCR run on the PCR reads, TCRdb lists one record per CDR3 protein. The repertoire consists of 490,000 or so distinct CDR3 sequences, with 20% to 25% occurring once and the leading ten covering about 0.8%. The specimen was naive CD8+ T cells from blood, with Jurkat cell RNA spiked in. The receptors originated from a human donor in good health. Some libraries in this study had Jurkat cell RNA spiked in. Each CDR3 is given with its conserved first and last residue.

>TRBJ1-3|TRBV14
CASSPTAGNTIYF
>TRBJ1-1|TRBV6-1
CASSEVHMNTEAFF
>TRBJ2-3|TRBV28
CASGGVVGRAPDTQYF
>TRBJ1-5|TRBV30
CAWAGTGSQPQHF
>TRBJ2-2|TRBV6-5
CASRYGGAGELFF
>TRBJ2-7|TRBV5-3
CASSLAGGGNPNYEQYF
>TRBJ2-2|TRBV7-3
CTSSHGQGGALQTRTLTGELFF
>TRBJ1-1|TRBV30
CAWSVGGGGTEAFF
>TRBJ2-7|TRBV5-1
CDSSFTSGTLMGEQYF
>TRBJ2-1|TRBV20-1
CSAREGGNEQFF
>TRBJ1-5|TRBV27
CASSFGGQENQPQHF
>TRBJ2-5|TRBV7-9
CASSTPTGATQYF
>TRBJ2-1|TRBV20-1
CSALTPTAYSYNEQFF
>TRBJ2-7|TRBV14
CASSQDPSFGDPYEQYF
>TRBJ2-2|TRBV12-3/TRBV12-4
CASSSLGGGAGELFF
>TRBJ2-3|TRBV29-1
CSVEVRESTDTQYF
>TRBJ2-1|TRBV4-3
CASSQGRYRSYNEQFF
>TRBJ2-2|TRBV3-1
CASSQKERGPGELFF
>TRBJ2-5|TRBV4-3
CASSQAAVGTQYF
>TRBJ2-7|TRBV7-8
CASSPTSTSWDRSSYEQYF
>TRBJ2-7|TRBV27
CASSLWGGYEQYF
>TRBJ2-5|TRBV7-9
CASSSRDLQETQYF
>TRBJ2-7|TRBV5-1
CASSTSAAYEQYF
>TRBJ1-1|TRBV13
CASSLTRVVGTEAFF
>TRBJ2-6|TRBV28
CASSDSLGANVLTF
>TRBJ2-7|TRBV20-1
CSAREGERDGYEQYF
>TRBJ2-7|TRBV19
CASGLALSYEQYF
>TRBJ1-3|TRBV3-1
CASSQVYGGGAPGNTIYF
>TRBJ2-1|TRBV29-1
CSVARTFPTTYNEQFF
>TRBJ2-5|TRBV3-1
CASSPLGGTDETQYF
>TRBJ2-1|TRBV4-2
CASSQDLSGRRNNEQFF
>TRBJ2-5|TRBV14
CASSPFSQETQYF
>TRBJ2-2|TRBV9
CASSVGAGSINTGELFF
>TRBJ2-3|TRBV4-2
CASSQEDRGPGTRAQYF
>TRBJ2-5|TRBV7-6
CASSLERGGLLRETQYF
>TRBJ2-7|TRBV6-5
CASITGAYEQYF
>NA|TRBV19
CASSLATDTQHF
>TRBJ2-7|TRBV10-2
CASTQGAGGHYEQYF
>TRBJ1-6|TRBV20-1
CSAHPQGARSYNSPLHF
>TRBJ1-2|TRBV6-5
CASSYTGGTDYGYTF